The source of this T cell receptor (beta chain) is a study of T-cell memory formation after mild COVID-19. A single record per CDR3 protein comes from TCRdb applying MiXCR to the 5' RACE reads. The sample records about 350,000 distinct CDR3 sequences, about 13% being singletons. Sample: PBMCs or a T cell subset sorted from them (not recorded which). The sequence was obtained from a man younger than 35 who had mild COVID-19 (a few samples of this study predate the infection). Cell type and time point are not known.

The CDR3 spells CASSSRTYKFQETQYF. In DNA, the CDR3 is TGTGCCAGCAGCTCCCGGACGTACAAATTCCAAGAGACCCAGTACTTC. The chain combines TRBV11-2 with TRBJ2-5; D is uncertain. The germline gives CDR1 SGHAT, CDR2 FQNNGV. CDR3 length: 16 amino acids. V gave up 4 bases and J gave up 1 base, with 16 bases separating them.